This T cell receptor beta chain was sequenced in a study of CD4 and CD8 cells across lung adenocarcinoma regions. TCRdb re-derived calls from the PCR reads in MiXCR, one entry per CDR3 protein. The data hold some 10,000 distinct CDR3 sequences, with around 51% observed a single time. Samples came from patients with localized non-small cell lung adenocarcinoma. The V and J ends lost 3 bases and 10 bases, in that order; junction bases with no gene match: 8. Germline-derived CDR1 and CDR2 are MNHNS and SASEGT. There are 14 residues in the CDR3. This clonotype was observed a single time. The sequencing input was CD4+ T cells from the margin of a lung tumor. The TCR sequence derives from a male donor with lung adenocarcinoma. The CD4 and CD8 labels of this study may be unreliable. This chain connects TRBV6-1 to TRBJ2-1; 8 bases line up with TRBD2. CDR3 sequence reads: CASSDTLAAYEQFF. DNA for the CDR3: TGTGCCAGCAGTGATACACTAGCGGCCTACGAGCAGTTCTTC.